This T cell receptor (beta chain) is from a study of T cells after yellow fever vaccination. Whole-study results and caveats: Peaking on day 5 versus 15, the secondary response was faster but weaker.

One entry per CDR3 protein results from TCRdb running MiXCR on the 5' RACE reads. The sample lists hundreds of thousands of distinct CDR3 sequences, 21% seen once, with about 16% in the top ten. Germline V gives CDR1 KGHSH, CDR2 LQKENI. The CDR3 is 17 residues long. Concerning this clonotype: Its antigen is unidentified. The junction differs from germline at one of its ends, possibly a read error.

V is TRBV18 and J is TRBJ2-5; 11 nucleotides line up with TRBD2. The sequence was collected from a man aged 18 to 30 who received the YFV17D yellow fever vaccine. Here the sequenced sample was PBMCs, taken 21 days after the first yellow fever vaccination. CDR3 DNA: TGTGCCATCTCACCACTTTCGACTAGCGGGGCCCAAGAGACCCAGTACTTC. It translates to CAISPLSTSGAQETQYF. The full variable domain, in which reference TRBV18 and TRBJ2-5 provide the parts outside the CDR3, is NAGVMQNPRHLVRRRGQEARLRCSPMKGHSHVYWYRQLPEEGLKFMVYLQKENIIDESGMPKERFSAEFPKEGPSILRIQQVVRGDSAAYFCAISPLSTSGAQETQYFGPGTRLLVL.